The T cell receptor (beta chain) described here comes from a study of blood T cell repertoires in COVID-19. Study context: From the United States, Italy and Spain came samples of acute and convalescent COVID-19. The analysed material was cDNA or gDNA that came from T cells, B-cell-depleted T cells, or PBMCs.

Trimming shortened V by 4 bases and J by 8 bases, and 11 bases separated the two germline ends. The CDR3 is 12 residues long. Germline V lookup: CDR1 SQVTM, CDR2 ANQGSEA. The method was immunoSEQ multiplex PCR; TCRdb's version includes in-frame clones alone and lacks a portion of them. The sample holds 84,000 or so clones; about four fifths are singletons and the top ten take about 6%. Seattle patient enrollment occurred during active infection, with longitudinal follow-up thereafter. V is TRBV29-1 and J is TRBJ1-4; unclear D gene. This receptor was identified in a man between 65 and 85 years old with COVID-19, enrolled during active disease. The sequenced sample was peripheral blood. The CDR3 coding sequence is TGCAGCGTTGGAGAGGGAGGGGAAAAACTGTTTTTT. Translated: CSVGEGGEKLFF. Using reference TRBV29-1 and TRBJ1-4 for the parts outside the CDR3, the full variable domain is SAVISQKPSRDICQRGTSLTIQCQVDSQVTMMFWYRQQPGQSLTLIATANQGSEATYESGFVIDKFPISRPNLTFSTLTVSNMSPEDSSIYLCSVGEGGEKLFFGSGTQLSVL.